This passage covers 7 T cell receptor beta chains from one sample sequenced in a study of blood T cells in healthy people across ages (dated by TCRdb to between 2014 and 2017). Libraries were prepared through 5' RACE. Sequencing used an Illumina HiSeq 2500. A second PCR of about 6 to 11 cycles was performed with a sample-barcoded 5' primer and a J-beta primer mix. TCRdb ran its own pipeline on the public reads, namely fastp trimming at Q25 and MiXCR clone calling, and kept in-frame beta chains. Each entry is one CDR3 protein sequence, shown with its most common DNA and genes. In this sample the table shows about 1.8 million distinct CDR3 sequences, 40% to 55% of which occur a single time. Over 2% of the sample rests with the top ten. The sequenced sample consisted of blood. These receptors were collected from a woman aged 35 to 49 in good health.

The CDR3 region has the DNA TGTGCCAGCAGTTATAGGCCTACACAAGAGACCCAGTACTTC. Translation gives CASSYRPTQETQYF. The chain couples TRBV6-6 to TRBJ2-5; no reliable D call. There are 14 residues in the CDR3. The germline CDR1 and CDR2 sequences are MNHNY and SVGAGI (reference sequence). V was shortened by 3 bases and J by 2 bases, with 10 bases between the two germline ends.

This clonotype was counted only a few times. The V gene is TRBV7-2, the J gene TRBJ2-1, with 9 bases matching TRBD2. V gave up 5 bases and J gave up 8 bases; unmatched junction bases: 10. The germline V gene has CDR1 SGHTA and CDR2 FQGNSA. The length of the CDR3 is 15 residues. The DNA of the CDR3 is TGTGCCAGCAGCGCCACTAGCGGGCTAGGCGATGAGCAGTTCTTC. Translation gives CASSATSGLGDEQFF.

The V and J genes are TRBV5-5 and TRBJ2-4; perhaps TRBD2 as D (7 bases). The DNA end is more similar to TRBJ2-7, so the J call may be wrong. CDR3 size: 15 residues. Germline loops: CDR1 SGHKS, CDR2 YYEKEE (reference sequence). The chain's CDR3 is CASSFPGGPTYEQYF. In DNA, the CDR3 is TGTGCCAGCAGCTTCCCGGGGGGCCCTACCTACGAGCAGTACTTC.

The chain joins TRBV24-1 to TRBJ2-5; D unresolved. CDR1 is KGHDR, CDR2 SFDVKD, per germline. The CDR3 has 13 amino acids. The V gene lost 4 bases and the J gene lost 4 bases, with 9 bases spanning the gap. CDR3 sequence: CATSEFGRETQYF. The CDR3 DNA reads TGTGCCACCAGTGAGTTCGGTAGAGAGACCCAGTACTTC.

This clonotype is a singleton in its sample. One end of the junction varies from germline; a read error may be responsible. The CDR3 region is CANSLNTEAFF. CDR3 nucleotides: TGTGCCAACAGCTTAAACACTGAAGCTTTCTTT. V is TRBV7-9 and J is TRBJ1-1; D gene ambiguous. CDR3 size: 11 residues. The germline V gene encodes CDR1 SEHNR and CDR2 FQNEAQ (reference sequence).

The CDR3, as DNA: TGTGCCAGCAGCCCCGGACAGCTTCTTTCTCCTAACTATGGCTACACCTTC. It translates to CASSPGQLLSPNYGYTF. V is TRBV27 and J is TRBJ1-2; possible D gene TRBD1, 6 bases. Trimming pared 6 bases from V and 0 bases from J, leaving 20 bases between. The CDR3 extends over 17 amino acids. The germline CDR1 and CDR2 sequences are MNHEY and SMNVEV (reference sequence).

In its sample, this clonotype was seen a few times. V is TRBV24-1 and J is TRBJ2-1; no clear D gene. Between the trimmed V and J ends, which lost 0 bases and 3 bases, there was a span of 11 bases. The CDR3 loop spans 16 amino acids. Germline V gene data show CDR1 as KGHDR and CDR2 as SFDVKD. The CDR3 reads CATSDLAATNYNEQFF. DNA for the CDR3: TGTGCCACCAGTGATTTGGCGGCCACCAACTACAATGAGCAGTTCTTC.